This TCR beta chain was obtained from a study of cytomegalovirus exposure and HLA in healthy donors. Nominal health characterized the donors when sampled, though unrecorded immune exposures were likely. The PCR was carried out with 60 Vbeta primers and 13 Jbeta primers. Assay used: immunoSEQ multiplex PCR; TCRdb lists only in-frame clones, some missing. The data show approximately 98,000 clones, about 80% seen once. A word on this clone: Its antigen is not identified.

Study-level points and caveats: In a later analysis, at a false discovery rate of 0.05, 17,000 or so TCR beta sequences matched HLA alleles. A later analysis showed TCR association rates differing by HLA locus, peaking at DRB1 and lowest at HLA-C.

This CDR3 comprises 15 residues. The germline gives CDR1 LNHDA, CDR2 SQIVND (reference sequence). V gave up 5 bases and J gave up 10 bases; unmatched junction bases: 11. The TCR comes from a man younger than 35 in good health and CMV-seropositive. The rearrangement uses TRBV19 and TRBJ1-6, with 7 bases aligning to TRBD1. Sequencing was done on a sample of PBMCs. This CDR3 reads CASSLTGLSKSPLHF. CDR3 DNA: TGTGCCAGTAGTCTGACAGGGCTGTCGAAATCACCCCTCCACTTT.